This T cell receptor beta chain was identified in a study of T cells in localized non-small cell lung cancer. Germline V gene sequence: CDR1 LNHDA, CDR2 SQIVND (reference sequence). The CDR3 runs to 16 residues. The trim removed 8 bases at V and 0 bases at J, leaving 10 bases unmatched. Assay: immunoSEQ multiplex PCR; the TCRdb copy retains only in-frame clones and omits some. This table has about 79,000 clones, 84% appearing once. Regarding this clone: Its antigen is not known.

General study findings and limits: Uninvolved nearby lung showed the greatest T cell clonality, exceeding that found in tumor. Only one tumor region was sequenced, so heterogeneity remains possible. Among the top 100 tumor clones, a median 57 appeared in adjacent lung.

The origin of this receptor is a female donor older than 55 with stage I lung adenocarcinoma. V and J are TRBV19 and TRBJ1-5; 7 bases are a match to TRBD1. The sequencing here drew on peripheral blood, taken before any cancer treatment. The CDR3 DNA reads as TGTGCCAGTGAGACAGGGACTCTTTATAGCAATCAGCCCCAGCATTTT. This encodes CASETGTLYSNQPQHF.